Below, one T cell receptor beta chain is given with its context. As yet, its antigen is unknown. Sequencing was performed with immunoSEQ multiplex PCR; in TCRdb, only in-frame clones are kept and a portion is missing. The sample holds roughly 93,000 clones; roughly 88% are singletons and the top ten take roughly 24%. V was clipped by 7 bases and J by 1 base; unmatched bases: 8. The CDR3 runs to 16 residues. The V gene's germline CDR1 is LNHDA and CDR2 SQIVND (reference sequence). This entry is derived from a study of T cell responses to AZD1222 COVID-19 vaccine. General study findings and limits: Only six people who got AZD1222 tested seropositive at baseline.

This sequence originates from an adult in good health. The sample consisted of peripheral blood, taken on day 0 of AZD1222 vaccination. The chain is built from TRBV19 and TRBJ2-3, with TRBD2 matching 10 bases. The CDR3 region has the DNA TGTGCCAGTATCCCCCCCGGGACTAGCGGCACAGATACGCAGTATTTT. Residues: CASIPPGTSGTDTQYF.